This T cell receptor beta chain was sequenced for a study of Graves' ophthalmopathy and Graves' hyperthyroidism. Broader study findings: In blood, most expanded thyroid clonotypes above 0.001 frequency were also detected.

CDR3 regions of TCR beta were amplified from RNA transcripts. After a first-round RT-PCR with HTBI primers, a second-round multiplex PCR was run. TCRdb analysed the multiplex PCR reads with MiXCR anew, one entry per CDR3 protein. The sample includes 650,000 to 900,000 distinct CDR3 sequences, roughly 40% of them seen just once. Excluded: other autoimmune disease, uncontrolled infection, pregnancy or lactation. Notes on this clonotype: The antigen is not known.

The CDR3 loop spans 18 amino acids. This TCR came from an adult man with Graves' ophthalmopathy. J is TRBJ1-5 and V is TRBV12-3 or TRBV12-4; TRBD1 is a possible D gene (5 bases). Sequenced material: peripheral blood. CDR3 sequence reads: CASGLWQGKEWGNQPQHF. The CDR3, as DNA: TGTGCTAGTGGTTTGTGGCAGGGTAAAGAATGGGGCAATCAGCCCCAGCATTTT.